Here is one T cell receptor beta chain with its context. Its antigen is not known. The data originate from a study of T cell responses to AZD1222 COVID-19 vaccine. The germline V gene has CDR1 SGDLS and CDR2 YYNGEE. This CDR3 region has 15 residues. Trimming took 0 bases from V and 2 from J, leaving 8 bases between them. Overall study findings and caveats: Spike-spanning, vaccine-associated CD4 TCRs were dominant at 160-218 and 743-854. Two AZD1222 administrations were followed by greater Spike-specific TCR breadth and depth. Donors, mostly white British, included more females; clonal diversity was possibly underestimated. Only 5 or 6 AZD1222 recipients were seropositive at baseline.

Here immunoSEQ multiplex PCR was the method, and the copy in TCRdb shows in-frame clones only, minus some. This sample carries 250,000 or so clones, 80% to 95% of them seen once, and the ten largest clones take 0.5% to 0.65%. This receptor was taken from an adult in good health. This chain links TRBV9 with TRBJ1-4, with D possibly TRBD1 on 5 matching bases. The sample in question was peripheral blood, obtained on day 0 of AZD1222 vaccination. The CDR3 protein is CASSVAWGTNEKLFF. The CDR3 DNA follows: TGTGCCAGCAGCGTAGCTTGGGGCACTAATGAAAAACTGTTTTTT.